This entry lists 30 T cell receptor beta chains sequenced from one sample in a study of monozygotic twins with cystic fibrosis (dated by TCRdb to the early 2020s). Receptor amplification or capture employed the immunoSEQ multiplex PCR assay. TCRdb mirrors the immuneACCESS table, restricted to in-frame sequences. Some clones are absent from its copies; in checked studies, under half trace to an unresolved V gene, and the reason for the others is unknown. In all, the sample holds over 30,000 clones, and approximately 72% of those were seen once. Of the sample, approximately 0.8% falls within the top ten clones. Material: blood. Receptors were obtained from a girl under 18 with cystic fibrosis.

This chain joins TRBV5-1 and TRBJ1-4; no definite D call. There are 13 residues in the CDR3. Germline CDR1 is SGHRS and CDR2 is YFSETQ. V lost 0 bases and J lost 7, with 7 bases in between. The CDR3 is CASSLGPGEKLFF. CDR3 in DNA: TGCGCCAGCAGCTTGGGGCCGGGTGAAAAACTGTTTTTT.

This clone was recorded a few times. This sequence joins TRBV2 and TRBJ1-2; 8 bases agree with TRBD1. With V trimmed by 10 bases and J by 4 bases, 2 bases remained unmatched. From germline, CDR1 is SNHLY and CDR2 FYNNEI. The CDR3 spans 11 residues. CDR3 amino acids: CATGTGYGYTF. In nucleotides, the CDR3 is TGTGCCACCGGGACAGGCTATGGCTACACCTTC.

The chain has TRBV9 and TRBJ1-3; tentative D call: TRBD1 (5 bases). The CDR3 consists of 16 residues. Per germline, CDR1 SGDLS and CDR2 YYNGEE. V lost 0 bases to trimming and J lost 0 bases, with 10 bases between them. CDR3 in DNA: TGTGCCAGCAGCGTAGAAGGTGGGGGCTCTGGAAACACCATATATTTT. Translated: CASSVEGGGSGNTIYF.

The J gene is TRBJ2-1, the V gene TRBV7-2; 9 positions agree with TRBD1. CDR1 is SGHTA, CDR2 FQGNSA, per germline. The CDR3 is 18 amino acids. With 5 bases clipped from V and 4 bases from J, the junction kept 15 bases outside the gene matches. CDR3 protein: CASSQMTGGRRGYNEQFF. In nucleotides, the CDR3 is TGTGCCAGCAGCCAGATGACAGGGGGGAGAAGAGGGTACAATGAGCAGTTCTTC. The whole variable domain, filled in from reference TRBV7-2 and TRBJ2-1, reads GAGVSQSPSNKVTEKGKDVELRCDPISGHTALYWYRQSLGQGLEFLIYFQGNSAPDKSGLPSDRFSAERTGGSVSTLTIQRTQQEDSAVYLCASSQMTGGRRGYNEQFFGPGTRLTVL.

This sequence joins TRBV5-1 and TRBJ1-4, with D uncertain. CDR1 is SGHRS, CDR2 YFSETQ, per germline. Deletions cut 4 bases from V and 8 bases from J, with 15 bases between. The CDR3 length is 14 residues. The CDR3 DNA sequence: TGCGCCAGCAGCCGCGACTTGCCACCGGAAAAACTGTTTTTT. Amino acid sequence: CASSRDLPPEKLFF.

V is TRBV2 and J is TRBJ2-5; 7 nucleotides agree with TRBD2. V trimming: 4 bases; J trimming: 3 bases; junction bases outside the gene matches: 8. The germline V gene has CDR1 SNHLY and CDR2 FYNNEI. The CDR3 consists of 15 residues. This CDR3 is CASSVLAGWEETQYF. The CDR3 DNA reads as TGTGCCAGCAGTGTATTAGCGGGTTGGGAAGAGACCCAGTACTTC.

The rearrangement joins TRBV4-1 to TRBJ2-3, with TRBD2 identical over 9 bases. Unmatched junction bases numbered 7, after V lost 1 base and J lost 5 bases. The CDR3 has 16 amino acids. CDR1 is MGHRA, CDR2 YSYEKL, per germline. The CDR3 spells CASSQVEGLARDTQYF. DNA for the CDR3: TGCGCCAGCAGCCAAGTGGAGGGACTAGCAAGAGATACGCAGTATTTT.

The rearrangement joins TRBV4-1 to TRBJ1-2; 7 bases agree with TRBD1. J gave up 5 bases and V 3 bases, and 6 bases lay outside the gene matches. This CDR3 is 14 amino acids long. The germline V gene encodes CDR1 MGHRA and CDR2 YSYEKL. This CDR3 is CASSQAGTDYGYTF. The CDR3 DNA follows: TGCGCCAGCAGCCAGGCCGGGACAGATTATGGCTACACCTTC.

The chain links TRBV4-2 to TRBJ2-1, with TRBD2 matching over 9 bases. Trimming removed 1 base from V and 10 bases from J; junction bases left unmatched: 11. CDR3 length: 16 amino acids. The germline V gene has CDR1 LGHNA and CDR2 YNFKEQ. CDR3 sequence reads: CASSQGLAGGRWEQFF. The CDR3 DNA sequence: TGTGCCAGCAGCCAAGGTCTCGCGGGAGGGAGGTGGGAGCAGTTCTTC.

The chain uses TRBV29-1 and TRBJ1-1; D unclear. Per the germline V gene, CDR1 is SQVTM and CDR2 is ANQGSEA. Between the trimmed V and J ends, which lost 0 bases and 5 bases, there was a span of 4 bases. CDR3 length equals 11 residues. As DNA, the CDR3 is TGCAGCGTTGAAGAGGGGACTGAAGCTTTCTTT. Amino acid sequence: CSVEEGTEAFF. Full variable domain (outside the CDR3, taken from reference TRBV29-1 and TRBJ1-1): SAVISQKPSRDICQRGTSLTIQCQVDSQVTMMFWYRQQPGQSLTLIATANQGSEATYESGFVIDKFPISRPNLTFSTLTVSNMSPEDSSIYLCSVEEGTEAFFGQGTRLTVV.

The chain combines TRBV6-5 with TRBJ2-7, with 8 bases fitting TRBD2. The V segment lost 3 bases and the J segment 2 bases; nucleotides outside the gene matches: 9. The CDR3 runs to 16 residues. Germline CDR1 reads MNHEY; CDR2 reads SVGAGI. The CDR3 loop is CASSYQPAGVTYEQYF. The CDR3 coding sequence is TGTGCCAGCAGTTATCAGCCAGCGGGGGTTACCTACGAGCAGTACTTC.

This chain connects TRBV9 to TRBJ2-1; D uncertain. CDR1 is SGDLS and CDR2 is YYNGEE in the germline V gene. The germline V and J ends were trimmed by 10 bases and 7 bases, with 33 bases remaining between them. This CDR3 region has 18 residues. The DNA for the CDR3 is TGTGCCGGCACGAGAGATGACGGAGAACGGTATTTTAGAAATGAGCAGTTCTTC. Protein: CAGTRDDGERYFRNEQFF.

V usage is TRBV9 and J usage is TRBJ1-1, with 7 positions matching TRBD1. The CDR3 sequence is 13 residues long. Looked up from germline, CDR1 is SGDLS and CDR2 is YYNGEE. The junction had 4 bases not matched to a gene; V was cut back by 3 bases and J by 5 bases. This CDR3 reads CASSDRGLTEAFF. In nucleotides, the CDR3 is TGTGCCAGCAGCGACAGGGGATTAACTGAAGCTTTCTTT.

V usage is TRBV5-1 and J usage is TRBJ2-2, with D maybe TRBD2 (6 bases). The CDR3 has 13 residues. Germline assignment: CDR1 SGHRS and CDR2 YFSETQ. V was clipped by 9 bases and J by 3 bases, with 12 bases between them. The CDR3 region is CATTEGHTGELFF. Written as DNA, the CDR3 is TGCGCCACCACGGAGGGGCACACCGGGGAGCTGTTTTTT. Full variable domain (remainder filled in from reference TRBV5-1 and TRBJ2-2): KAGVTQTPRYLIKTRGQQVTLSCSPISGHRSVSWYQQTPGQGLQFLFEYFSETQRNKGNFPGRFSGRQFSNSRSEMNVSTLELGDSALYLCATTEGHTGELFFGEGSRLTVL.

This chain uses TRBV19 with TRBJ2-7; 8 nucleotides align to TRBD2. V lost 8 bases to trimming and J lost 0 bases; unmatched junction nucleotides: 6. The CDR3 is 14 residues long. CDR1 is LNHDA and CDR2 is SQIVND in the germline V gene (reference sequence). Here the CDR3 DNA reads TGTGCCAGTCTAACTAGCGGCCGCTCCTACGAGCAGTACGTC. Translated: CASLTSGRSYEQYV.

The CDR3 reads CATQRGEQYV. CDR3 bases: TGTGCCACCCAGAGGGGGGAGCAGTACGTC. The chain employs TRBV2 and TRBJ2-7, with TRBD1 as a possible D gene (6 bases). Germline CDR1 SNHLY, CDR2 FYNNEI. V was clipped by 10 bases and J by 7 bases, with 11 bases between them. The CDR3 totals 10 residues.

This clone was counted between two and nine times. The chain recombines TRBV14 with TRBJ1-4; no reliable D call. Germline CDR1 and CDR2: SGHDN and FVKESK. The CDR3 runs 15 residues. V lost 4 bases, J lost 0 bases, and 9 bases lay in between. The CDR3 here is CASSPRHATNEKLFF. The DNA of the CDR3 is TGTGCCAGCAGCCCAAGACATGCAACTAATGAAAAACTGTTTTTT. The full variable domain, with the rest looked up from reference TRBV14 and TRBJ1-4, is EAGVTQFPSHSVIEKGQTVTLRCDPISGHDNLYWYRRVMGKEIKFLLHFVKESKQDESGMPNNRFLAERTGGTYSTLKVQPAELEDSGVYFCASSPRHATNEKLFFGSGTQLSVL.

The chain uses TRBV7-2 and TRBJ2-1, with a tentative D call TRBD2 (6 bases). The CDR3 is 10 amino acids. Germline CDR1 is SGHTA and CDR2 is FQGNSA. The V gene lost 8 bases and the J gene lost 10 bases, with 9 bases spanning the gap. The CDR3 bases are TGTGCCAGCTCCGGGGGAGAGCAGTTCTTC. Encoded protein: CASSGGEQFF.

This CDR3 reads CASSYGQSYEQYF. In DNA form, the CDR3 reads TGTGCCAGCAGTTACGGGCAGTCCTACGAGCAGTACTTC. V and J are TRBV6-6 and TRBJ2-7; D call uncertain. CDR3 length: 13 amino acids. Germline-derived CDR1 and CDR2 are MNHNY and SVGAGI (reference sequence). Deletions cut 2 bases from V and 1 base from J, with 6 bases between.

The rearrangement uses TRBV4-3 and TRBJ2-1, with 8 bases matching TRBD2. The CDR3 totals 15 residues. The V gene end was trimmed by 4 bases and the J gene end by 0 bases; junction bases not matched to a gene: 2. The germline gives CDR1 LGHNA, CDR2 YSLEER. The CDR3 region is CASSPSGSSYNEQFF. The DNA for the CDR3 is TGCGCCAGCAGCCCAAGCGGGAGCTCCTACAATGAGCAGTTCTTC.

The chain joins TRBV5-6 to TRBJ2-1, with 11 bases aligning to TRBD2. The ends lost 2 bases at V and 7 bases at J; junction bases unmatched: 11. Germline CDR1 reads SGHDT; CDR2 reads YYEEEE. The CDR3 consists of 17 residues. The CDR3 loop reads CASSFRLAGGLGNEQFF. The CDR3 coding sequence is TGTGCCAGCAGCTTTCGCCTAGCGGGAGGCCTGGGAAATGAGCAGTTCTTC.

This chain connects TRBV18 to TRBJ1-4; D not resolved. CDR3 size: 14 residues. The germline V and J ends were trimmed by 3 bases and 6 bases, with 11 bases remaining between them. Germline V gene lookup returns CDR1 KGHSH and CDR2 LQKENI. CDR3 coding DNA: TGTGCCAGCTCACCGACCATATCCTATGAAAAACTGTTTTTT. Translation gives CASSPTISYEKLFF. Combining the CDR3 with reference TRBV18 and TRBJ1-4 gives the whole variable domain NAGVMQNPRHLVRRRGQEARLRCSPMKGHSHVYWYRQLPEEGLKFMVYLQKENIIDESGMPKERFSAEFPKEGPSILRIQQVVRGDSAAYFCASSPTISYEKLFFGSGTQLSVL.

The sample holds a few counts of this clone. V is TRBV27 and J is TRBJ2-1; the D gene is possibly TRBD1 (5 bases). V gave up 5 bases and J gave up 4 bases, with 15 bases separating them. Germline-derived CDR1 and CDR2 are MNHEY and SMNVEV (reference sequence). CDR3 length: 15 residues. For the CDR3, the DNA is TGTGCCAGCAGTCTGGCAGGGCCCACATACAATGAGCAGTTCTTC. It yields the protein CASSLAGPTYNEQFF.

The chain links TRBV5-1 to TRBJ2-7, with D perhaps assigned TRBD1 or TRBD2 (5 bases each). The germline V gene has CDR1 SGHRS and CDR2 YFSETQ. With 4 bases removed from V and 4 bases from J, the gap between germline ends came to 12 bases. The CDR3 has 13 amino acids. CDR3 sequence: CASSRDPEYEQYV. The CDR3 DNA is TGCGCCAGCAGCCGGGACCCCGAATACGAGCAGTACGTC.

This clone was counted only a few times. The V gene is TRBV2, the J gene TRBJ1-3; D unclear. The CDR3 covers 12 residues. V was cut by 7 bases and J by 1 base, with 5 bases left in between. Germline loops: CDR1 SNHLY, CDR2 FYNNEI. This CDR3 reads CASTVSGNTIYF. The CDR3 nucleotides read TGTGCCAGCACGGTTTCTGGAAACACCATATATTTT.

This sequence joins TRBV30 and TRBJ2-2; 11 bases match TRBD2. Germline V gene data show CDR1 as GTSNPN and CDR2 as SVGIG (reference sequence). The CDR3 is 17 amino acids. Losses at the gene ends were 5 bases for V and 4 bases for J; bases not matched to a gene: 12. This CDR3 reads CAWGSGLAVPSTGELFF. CDR3 in DNA: TGTGCCTGGGGTTCGGGACTAGCGGTCCCCAGCACCGGGGAGCTGTTTTTT.

This rearrangement joins TRBV11-2 to TRBJ1-1; 11 bases line up with TRBD1. V dropped 4 bases and J dropped 0; count of bases not matched to a gene: 7. Germline CDR1 and CDR2: SGHAT and FQNNGV. This CDR3 is built from 17 residues. CDR3 in DNA: TGTGCCAGCAGCTCCTTGGACAGGGGGCTTATGAACACTGAAGCTTTCTTT. This translates into CASSSLDRGLMNTEAFF. The whole variable domain, filled in from reference TRBV11-2 and TRBJ1-1, reads EAGVAQSPRYKIIEKRQSVAFWCNPISGHATLYWYQQILGQGPKLLIQFQNNGVVDDSQLPKDRFSAERLKGVDSTLKIQPAKLEDSAVYLCASSSLDRGLMNTEAFFGQGTRLTVV.

This rearrangement joins TRBV15 to TRBJ2-1, with a tentative D call TRBD2 (5 bases). Germline CDR1 reads LNHNV; CDR2 reads YYDKDF (reference sequence). The V gene lost 6 bases and the J gene lost 6 bases, with 6 bases spanning the gap. This CDR3 is 11 amino acids long. Here the CDR3 DNA reads TGTGCCACCAGTACTAGCAATGAGCAGTTCTTC. This gives the protein CATSTSNEQFF.

This chain links TRBV2 with TRBJ2-1, with 8 bases identical to TRBD2. Per the germline V gene, CDR1 is SNHLY and CDR2 is FYNNEI. V lost 3 bases to trimming and J lost 6 bases; unmatched junction nucleotides: 4. CDR3 length equals 14 residues. The CDR3 DNA is TGTGCCAGCAGTGAGAGCCTAGCGGGCAATGAGCAGTTCTTC. It specifies CASSESLAGNEQFF.

There are a few counts of this clone. The rearrangement links TRBV7-9 to TRBJ2-4, with D unclear. Germline V gene data show CDR1 as SEHNR and CDR2 as FQNEAQ (reference sequence). This CDR3 has 15 amino acids. With 3 bases removed from V and 1 base from J, the gap between germline ends came to 10 bases. CDR3 sequence reads: CASSFPGSAKNIQYF. DNA for the CDR3: TGTGCCAGCAGCTTCCCGGGCTCCGCCAAAAACATTCAGTACTTC.